This T cell receptor beta chain was sequenced in a study of blood T cell repertoires in COVID-19. Background on the study: Samples taken during acute and convalescent COVID-19 were collected in the United States, Italy and Spain. PBMCs, B-cell-depleted T cells, or T cells provided the cDNA or gDNA that made up the material.

Data came from immunoSEQ multiplex PCR; TCRdb stores just in-frame clones and leaves some out. The repertoire holds about 260,000 clones, 88% seen once, with about 0.7% in the top ten. Germline-derived CDR1 and CDR2 are SGHAT and FQNNGV. The CDR3 totals 13 residues. Trimming removed 0 bases from V and 10 bases from J, with 10 bases in between. This TCR derives from a human donor in a cohort sampled during active COVID-19. The sequencing sample was made of peripheral blood. This chain links TRBV11-2 with TRBJ2-1; no clear D gene. CDR3 nucleotides: TGTGCCAGCAGCTTAGATTTAGTGGGCGAGCAGTTCTTC. Translated, it gives CASSLDLVGEQFF.